This T cell receptor beta chain was profiled in a study of human T cells and chemical hapten exposure (TCRdb year 2021). The study in broad terms: For sensitization, 2% DPC in acetone was applied to a roughly 2 cm by roughly 2 cm area of upper inner arm skin. Libraries were combined into a pool for sequencing, and differences in TCR yield between samples came mainly from small differences in library volumes within the pool. For TCR sequencing, blood came from 25 to 30 alopecia patients at anywhere from one to four time points (pre-sensitization, 2, 6 and 24 weeks). Blood was sampled from patients pre-sensitization (week 0) and at 2, 6 and about 24 weeks after DPC sensitization. Throughout the roughly 23-week study period, patients were also given weekly therapeutic DPC doses on the scalp. Alopecia areata with under or over 50% scalp involvement, alopecia totalis and alopecia universalis were represented in the patient cohort, which was mostly female. Peripheral blood TCR repertoire changes were tracked in vivo in alopecia patients during primary and secondary sensitization to the hapten diphenylcyclopropenone (DPC). Patch testing on the upper back used Finn chambers containing 0.01% DPC, with scoring done after 6 days according to International Contact Dermatitis Research Group standards.

Library construction relied on RACE. The listed sequencing device is NextSeq 500. Library preparation attached unique molecular identifiers to individual cDNA molecules for quantitative, reproducible TCR counting. Each blood RNA sample was used to sequence both TCR alpha and TCR beta chains. In the paper's pipeline: The median number of TCRs per sample was 95,638, ranging from about 20,000 to 750,000. The Decombinator software suite was used to annotate V, J and CDR3 in the TCR reads. For PS versus PT1 abundance plots, all samples were subsampled to the same number of TCRs (28,000). Expanded TCRs were defined as absent before sensitization and observed at least eight times at the 2-week time point. The public reads were quality trimmed at Q25 with fastp and then assembled into clones with MiXCR by TCRdb, keeping productive beta chains. Merged by CDR3 protein, the rows form single entries marked with the most common genes and DNA. These V and J calls are TCRdb output, not the study's own analysis. Across this sample there are about 110,000 distinct CDR3 sequences, with 12% seen only once. In total, the top ten clones hold around 1.6% of the sample.

In regard to this clonotype: Its antigen is currently not known. No base quality values were provided; no much bigger clone lies one nucleotide off.

Findings and caveats that apply to the study as a whole: Compared with pre-sensitization or healthy control sets, expanded TCRs formed significantly more large CDR3 similarity clusters, which is consistent with antigen-driven responses. Patch test score correlated positively with the number of PT1 expanded TCRs, reaching significance at thresholds 8, 16 and 32 but not at 4. After repeated subsampling, the strength of the expansion versus patch-test correlation and the threshold at which it became significant changed. No change with DPC sensitization was found in the number of TCRs above 1 in 1000 frequency, and no evidence of global repertoire structure alterations was found. All patients had alopecia, a presumed autoimmune disease, so their immune response might differ from that of healthy individuals.

What the time point label conveys for this sample: pre-sensitization, week 0. Sample treatment or condition, as interpreted from the label and publication: therapeutic diphenylcyclopropenone sensitization with weekly scalp DPC. Blood at each patch-test visit was drawn before the patch test was applied. Patients were eligible if aged 18 to 70, diagnosed with alopecia and judged suitable for DPC therapy, and pregnant patients were excluded. Unfractionated whole blood was collected in Tempus Blood RNA tubes, and total RNA was extracted from that blood. V has 3 bases trimmed and J has 8 bases trimmed; junction bases matching no gene number 12. Based on the germline V gene, the CDR1 and CDR2 sequences are KGHSH and LQKENI. The CDR3, cysteine through phenylalanine, is 16 amino acids long. The kept DNA is CDR3 alone, 48 bases in frame from the first base.

The chain employs TRBV18 and TRBJ2-1; the junction holds 8 bases that match TRBD2. The sequencing used whole blood, collected in connection with sensitization to the hapten diphenylcyclopropenone (DPC). The receptor comes from a woman in her fifties or sixties with alopecia areata. Some clones in this sample may be carry-over from other donors' samples. CDR3 protein: CASSPFAGGRFYEQFF. The sequenced DNA: TGTGCCAGCTCACCCTTCGCCGGCGGGAGGTTCTATGAGCAGTTCTTC.